This T cell receptor (beta chain) was identified during a study of CDR3 diversity in severe acne. TCRdb redid the calling of the PCR reads with MiXCR, one entry per CDR3 protein. Of 90,000 or so distinct CDR3 sequences detected, 45% to 55% appear once; the ten largest clones hold over 9.5%. CDR1 SGDLS and CDR2 YYNGEE come from the germline V gene. The CDR3 is 14 amino acids. Between the trimmed V and J ends, which lost 4 bases and 0 bases, there was a span of 8 bases. The clonotype comes from a male donor in good health, serving as a control. Sequencing was done on a sample of blood. This sequence joins TRBV9 and TRBJ1-3; D gene unclear. This CDR3 is CASSLETSGNTIYF. Here the CDR3 DNA reads TGTGCCAGCAGCTTAGAGACCTCTGGAAACACCATATATTTT.